Listed here are 13 T cell receptor beta chains from one sample, sequenced in a study of blood T cells in healthy people across ages. It was with a sample-barcoded 5' primer and a J-beta primer mix that a second PCR of about 6 to 12 cycles was run. TCRdb called the 5' RACE reads again in MiXCR, with one record for every CDR3 protein. The sample holds approximately 1.5 million distinct CDR3 sequences, 42% seen once. Sequenced input: blood. The receptor set was obtained from a woman aged 18-35 years in good health.

This clonotype was observed a few times. The gene calls are TRBV18 and TRBJ2-5; the D call may be TRBD1 or TRBD2 (5 bases each). The CDR3 consists of 13 residues. V gave up 5 bases and J gave up 5 bases, with 12 bases separating them. Per the germline V gene, CDR1 is KGHSH and CDR2 is LQKENI. The CDR3 sequence: CASSGDQSETQYF. CDR3 sequence (DNA): TGTGCCAGCTCAGGGGACCAATCGGAGACCCAGTACTTC.

The J gene is TRBJ1-5, the V gene TRBV6-2 or TRBV6-3; D call uncertain. Trimming stripped 2 bases from V and 7 bases from J, with 15 bases between. The CDR3 totals 15 residues. From germline, CDR1 is MNHEY and CDR2 SVGEGT. CDR3 sequence: CASSYMGLGSQPQHF. As DNA, the CDR3 is TGTGCCAGCAGTTACATGGGGTTAGGCAGCCAGCCCCAGCATTTT.

This clonotype has more than one count but fewer than ten. This rearrangement joins TRBV29-1 to TRBJ2-5, with TRBD1 matching 7 bases. Trimming took 7 bases from V and 0 from J; bases not matched to a gene: 2. CDR3 size: 12 residues. Germline V lookup: CDR1 SQVTM, CDR2 ANQGSEA. The CDR3 reads CSGGQYQETQYF. The CDR3 bases are TGCAGCGGGGGACAGTACCAAGAGACCCAGTACTTC.

This clonotype was seen only a few times. Here the CDR3 reads CASRGGDQYTQYF. The CDR3 DNA sequence: TGTGCCAGCAGAGGGGGGGATCAGTATACGCAGTATTTT. The J gene is TRBJ2-3, the V gene TRBV12-3 or TRBV12-4, with D possibly matching TRBD2 (7 bases). There are 13 residues in the CDR3. Trimming pared 6 bases from V and 7 bases from J, leaving 14 bases between.

This clonotype was counted only a few times. The rearrangement links TRBV4-2 to TRBJ2-7, with 11 bases matching TRBD2. V shed 0 bases and J 6 bases; nucleotides not matched to a gene: 4. CDR1 and CDR2 from the germline V gene are LGHNA and YNFKEQ. The CDR3 loop spans 15 amino acids. CDR3 loop: CASSQDWGTSGEQYF. DNA of the CDR3: TGTGCCAGCAGCCAAGATTGGGGGACTAGCGGCGAGCAGTACTTC.

This clonotype was seen only a few times. The chain carries TRBV20-1 and TRBJ2-7; D unresolved. The V end lost 3 bases, the J end lost 3 bases, and 12 bases lay between the germline ends. Germline CDR1 is DFQATT and CDR2 is SNEGSKA (reference sequence). This CDR3 is built from 13 residues. CDR3 bases: TGCAGTGCTAGTGGAGACGGGTTCTACGAGCAGTACTTC. Residues: CSASGDGFYEQYF.

This clonotype was seen repeatedly, ten times or more. The chain employs TRBV7-2 and TRBJ2-3, with TRBD2 identical over 8 bases. Germline CDR1 is SGHTA and CDR2 is FQGNSA. This CDR3 is 16 amino acids long. J gave up 3 bases and V 0 bases, and 5 bases lay outside the gene matches. In nucleotides, the CDR3 is TGTGCCAGCAGCTTAGCGTGGAGCGGGAGTACAGATACGCAGTATTTT. This encodes CASSLAWSGSTDTQYF.

The chain links TRBV5-1 to TRBJ1-2; D is ambiguous. Trimming stripped 4 bases from V and 3 bases from J, with 16 bases between. Germline V gene sequence: CDR1 SGHRS, CDR2 YFSETQ. The CDR3 sequence is 15 residues long. CDR3 in amino acids: CASSPLTGTHYGYTF. In DNA form, the CDR3 reads TGCGCCAGCAGCCCCCTTACCGGAACCCACTATGGCTACACCTTC. Full variable domain (outside the CDR3, taken from reference TRBV5-1 and TRBJ1-2): KAGVTQTPRYLIKTRGQQVTLSCSPISGHRSVSWYQQTPGQGLQFLFEYFSETQRNKGNFPGRFSGRQFSNSRSEMNVSTLELGDSALYLCASSPLTGTHYGYTFGSGTRLTVV.

The V and J genes are TRBV19 and TRBJ2-7; TRBD1 agrees at 8 bases. The CDR3 length is 14 residues. Germline CDR1 reads LNHDA; CDR2 reads SQIVND (reference sequence). Losses at the gene ends were 3 bases for V and 6 bases for J; bases not matched to a gene: 7. CDR3 DNA: TGTGCCAGTAGTATCTTGTACGGACAGGGCGAGCAGTACTTC. Protein sequence: CASSILYGQGEQYF.

The chain couples TRBV12-3 or TRBV12-4 to TRBJ2-5; 8 bases are a match to TRBD1. CDR3 size: 15 residues. Trimming removed 6 bases from V and 11 bases from J; junction bases left unmatched: 17. The CDR3 sequence: CASSTRTGRFAEQYF. The CDR3 DNA sequence: TGTGCCAGCAGCACCAGGACAGGGAGGTTCGCTGAGCAGTACTTC.

This clonotype has just a few counts. DNA of the CDR3: TGTGCCAGCAGCCCACAAGTAGGCCGGGGCTACGAGCAGTACTTC. Its protein product is CASSPQVGRGYEQYF. V and J are TRBV3-1 and TRBJ2-7; D perhaps matches TRBD2 (5 bases). Germline loops: CDR1 LGHDT, CDR2 YNNKEL (reference sequence). The CDR3 totals 15 residues. Trimming pared 4 bases from V and 3 bases from J, leaving 16 bases between.

This clonotype came up a few times. The rearrangement links TRBV7-2 to TRBJ2-1; D is possibly TRBD2 (6 bases). The CDR3 totals 16 residues. Germline V gene lookup returns CDR1 SGHTA and CDR2 FQGNSA. Trimming shortened V by 3 bases and J by 5 bases, and 17 bases separated the two germline ends. The CDR3 DNA reads TGTGCCAGCAGCTTCAGGGATCCGGGGAGGAACAATGAGCAGTTCTTC. Translation: CASSFRDPGRNNEQFF.

With respect to this clonotype: This may be a read error, as it is one base from a much larger clone. J is TRBJ1-6 and V is TRBV7-2, with TRBD1 matching 9 bases. The CDR3 has 14 amino acids. After removal of 4 bases from V and 13 bases from J, the junction contained 8 bases not matched to a gene. Germline V lookup: CDR1 SGHTA, CDR2 FQGNSA. Here the CDR3 DNA reads TGTGCCAGCAGCTCACAGGACAGGGGATTCCCCCTCCACTTT. Translating gives CASSSQDRGFPLHF.